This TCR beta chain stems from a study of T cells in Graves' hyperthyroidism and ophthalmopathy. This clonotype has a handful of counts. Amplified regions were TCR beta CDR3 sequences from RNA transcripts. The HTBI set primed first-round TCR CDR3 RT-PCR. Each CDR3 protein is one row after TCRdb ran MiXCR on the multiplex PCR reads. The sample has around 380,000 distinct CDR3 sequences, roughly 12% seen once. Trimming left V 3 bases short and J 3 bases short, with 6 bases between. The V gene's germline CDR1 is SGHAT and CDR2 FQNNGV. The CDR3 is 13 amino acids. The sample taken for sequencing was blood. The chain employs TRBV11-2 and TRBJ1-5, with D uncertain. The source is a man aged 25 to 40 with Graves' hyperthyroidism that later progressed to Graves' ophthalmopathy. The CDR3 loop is CASSFQINQPQHF. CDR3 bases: TGTGCCAGCAGCTTTCAGATCAATCAGCCCCAGCATTTT.